A single sample is the source of the 19 T cell receptor beta chains below, sequenced in a study of cytomegalovirus exposure and HLA in healthy donors. PCR amplification relied on 60 Vbeta primers (plus 13 Jbeta primers). Only in-frame clones appear in the TCRdb table, and some are missing; sequencing was by immunoSEQ multiplex PCR. In the table there are more than 110,000 clones, approximately 80% of which are singletons. Sequencing input: PBMCs. Receptor source: a middle-aged man in good health and CMV-seronegative.

The gene calls are TRBV9 and TRBJ2-6; D is unclear. From germline, CDR1 is SGDLS and CDR2 YYNGEE. V lost 3 bases and J lost 2, with 12 bases in between. CDR3 size: 16 residues. The CDR3 bases are TGTGCCAGCAGCGCTTTATCCAGTCCTGGGGCCAACGTCCTGACTTTC. Residues: CASSALSSPGANVLTF.

The chain combines TRBV19 with TRBJ1-1, with TRBD1 matching 7 bases. The ends lost 4 bases at V and 1 base at J; junction bases unmatched: 6. This CDR3 spans 15 amino acids. Germline V lookup: CDR1 LNHDA, CDR2 SQIVND (reference sequence). CDR3: CASSRRDSSNTEAFF. The CDR3 region has the DNA TGTGCCAGTAGTAGGAGGGACAGCTCGAACACTGAAGCTTTCTTT.

For the CDR3, the DNA is TGTGCCTGGAACAGGCGCGGGGTTCCGACCTCCTATAATTCACCCCTCCACTTT. This sequence encodes CAWNRRGVPTSYNSPLHF. V usage is TRBV30 and J usage is TRBJ1-6; D may be TRBD1 (5 bases). Germline V CDR1 and CDR2: GTSNPN, SVGIG (reference sequence). Trimming shortened V by 4 bases and J by 0 bases, and 19 bases separated the two germline ends. This CDR3 is 18 amino acids long.

The rearrangement uses TRBV11-3 and TRBJ1-2; D is undetermined. The V end was cut by 1 base, the J end by 0 bases, with 9 bases between. Germline assignment: CDR1 SGHNT and CDR2 YENEEA. This CDR3 has 15 residues. In DNA form, the CDR3 reads TGTGCCAGCAGCTTAGGCTCAGAAGCTAACTATGGCTACACCTTC. It codes for CASSLGSEANYGYTF.

V usage is TRBV7-2 and J usage is TRBJ2-1; 10 bases are shared with TRBD2. CDR3 length equals 15 residues. Germline trimming cut 6 bases from V and 3 bases from J; bases unmatched to any gene: 5. The germline gives CDR1 SGHTA, CDR2 FQGNSA. CDR3 in amino acids: CASSETSGDYNEQFF. CDR3 coding DNA: TGTGCCAGCAGTGAAACTAGCGGGGACTACAATGAGCAGTTCTTC.

V and J are TRBV6-1 and TRBJ1-2; D might be TRBD1 (6 bases). Trimming cost V 0 bases and J 4 bases, with 15 bases left between them. The V gene's germline CDR1 is MNHNS and CDR2 SASEGT. This CDR3 region has 16 residues. CDR3 amino acids: CASSEARVGGIYGYTF. The CDR3 DNA follows: TGTGCCAGCAGTGAAGCTCGGGTTGGGGGCATCTATGGCTACACCTTC.

The chain couples TRBV28 to TRBJ2-1; D is uncertain. The CDR3 loop spans 13 amino acids. V was shortened by 2 bases and J by 2 bases, with 4 bases between the two germline ends. Germline V gives CDR1 MDHEN, CDR2 SYDVKM. CDR3 coding DNA: TGTGCCAGCAGTTTAGACACCTACAATGAGCAGTTCTTC. Its translation is CASSLDTYNEQFF.

The chain carries TRBV19 and TRBJ2-2, with D possibly TRBD2 on 6 matching bases. V dropped 9 bases and J dropped 4 bases, with 12 bases sitting between them. This CDR3 comprises 13 residues. Germline-derived CDR1 and CDR2 are LNHDA and SQIVND (reference sequence). CDR3 sequence (DNA): TGTGCCAGCGGAATGGGAGGCACCGGGGAGCTGTTTTTT. Translating it yields CASGMGGTGELFF. Using reference TRBV19 and TRBJ2-2 for the parts outside the CDR3, the full variable domain is DGGITQSPKYLFRKEGQNVTLSCEQNLNHDAMYWYRQDPGQGLRLIYYSQIVNDFQKGDIAEGYSVSREKKESFPLTVTSAQKNPTAFYLCASGMGGTGELFFGEGSRLTVL.

The chain joins TRBV28 to TRBJ1-1; 7 bases line up with TRBD1. Germline CDR1 reads MDHEN; CDR2 reads SYDVKM. The CDR3 consists of 15 residues. V lost 5 bases to trimming and J lost 0 bases; unmatched junction nucleotides: 6. The CDR3 DNA sequence: TGTGCCAGCAGTCAGGGGGGAGCAGTGAACACTGAAGCTTTCTTT. Protein: CASSQGGAVNTEAFF.

V and J are TRBV6-4 and TRBJ2-4, with D possibly TRBD2 on 6 matching bases. This CDR3 is 15 amino acids long. Looked up from germline, CDR1 is MRHNA and CDR2 is SNTAGT. Trimming took off 3 bases at V and 0 bases at J, with 9 bases between the two ends. The CDR3 reads CASSEAGLAKNIQYF. The CDR3 DNA sequence: TGTGCCAGCAGTGAGGCGGGGCTAGCCAAAAACATTCAGTACTTC.

The chain combines TRBV10-3 with TRBJ2-3; 8 bases map to TRBD2. This CDR3 has 14 amino acids. V dropped 7 bases and J dropped 4; count of bases not matched to a gene: 7. Germline V gene data show CDR1 as ENHRY and CDR2 as SYGVKD. The CDR3 sequence: CAITSGQVADTQYF. CDR3 DNA: TGTGCCATCACTAGCGGGCAGGTGGCAGATACGCAGTATTTT.

This rearrangement joins TRBV6-5 to TRBJ1-6; 7 bases fit TRBD1. The germline gives CDR1 MNHEY, CDR2 SVGAGI. The CDR3 totals 14 residues. The junction had 8 bases not matched to a gene; V was cut back by 8 bases and J by 7 bases. The chain's CDR3 is CASGSNRGNSPLHF. DNA of the CDR3: TGTGCCAGCGGATCGAACAGGGGAAATTCACCCCTCCACTTT.

This chain connects TRBV6-5 to TRBJ1-1; TRBD1 aligns across 7 bases. Germline V gene lookup returns CDR1 MNHEY and CDR2 SVGAGI. The CDR3 is 15 amino acids. J lost 3 bases, V lost 5 bases, and 9 bases had no gene match. CDR3 region: CASSTLTGTDTEAFF. In DNA, the CDR3 is TGTGCCAGCAGTACCCTGACAGGGACAGACACTGAAGCTTTCTTT.

The chain carries TRBV6-5 and TRBJ2-5, with TRBD1 matching 8 bases. V was clipped by 7 bases and J by 3 bases; unmatched bases: 7. CDR1 and CDR2 from the germline V gene are MNHEY and SVGAGI. This CDR3 region has 14 residues. The DNA of the CDR3 is TGTGCCAGCAAGACAGGGGCCCGGAAAGAGACCCAGTACTTC. This sequence encodes CASKTGARKETQYF.

This clone was seen once. The chain joins TRBV7-9 to TRBJ1-3; possibly TRBD1 for D (5 bases). Between the trimmed V and J ends, which lost 4 bases and 5 bases, there was a span of 9 bases. Germline CDR1 is SEHNR and CDR2 is FQNEAQ (reference sequence). CDR3 length: 13 residues. The CDR3 nucleotides read TGTGCCAGCAGCTCAGGGATGCGAAACACCATATATTTT. It translates to CASSSGMRNTIYF. Using reference TRBV7-9 and TRBJ1-3 for the parts outside the CDR3, the full variable domain is DTGVSQNPRHKITKRGQNVTFRCDPISEHNRLYWYRQTLGQGPEFLTYFQNEAQLEKSRLLSDRFSAERPKGSFSTLEIQRTEQGDSAMYLCASSSGMRNTIYFGEGSWLTVV.

The chain uses TRBV6-1 and TRBJ1-2, with 8 bases identical to TRBD1. CDR1 MNHNS and CDR2 SASEGT come from the germline V gene. V was clipped by 4 bases and J by 2 bases; unmatched bases: 12. The CDR3 spans 17 residues. CDR3 in DNA: TGTGCCAGCAGTGCGAAGAGGCAGGGGGCGCCGAACTATGGCTACACCTTC. Protein product: CASSAKRQGAPNYGYTF.

The chain joins TRBV13 to TRBJ2-2; TRBD1 matches 8 bases. The CDR3 totals 15 residues. Germline trimming cut 5 bases from V and 14 bases from J; bases unmatched to any gene: 16. The V gene's germline CDR1 is PRHDT and CDR2 FYEKMQ (reference sequence). This CDR3 is CASSLWTGSAGTLFF. The DNA of the CDR3 is TGTGCCAGCAGCCTATGGACAGGGAGCGCCGGGACACTGTTTTTT.

The chain is built from TRBV6-5 and TRBJ2-1; TRBD1 aligns across 8 bases. The CDR3 spans 15 residues. Trimming took 7 bases from V and 0 from J; bases not matched to a gene: 5. Germline CDR1 is MNHEY and CDR2 is SVGAGI. The CDR3 DNA reads as TGTGCCAGCAAGGGGGACAGGAGCTCCTACAATGAGCAGTTCTTC. It encodes CASKGDRSSYNEQFF.

The chain uses TRBV27 and TRBJ2-1; 7 nucleotides match TRBD1. Germline CDR1 reads MNHEY; CDR2 reads SMNVEV (reference sequence). The CDR3 is made up of 16 amino acids. The V segment lost 3 bases and the J segment 0 bases; nucleotides outside the gene matches: 5. The CDR3 nucleotides read TGTGCCAGCAGTTTTGACAGGGCCTACTCCTACAATGAGCAGTTCTTC. Protein: CASSFDRAYSYNEQFF.